The present TCR beta chain was sequenced within a study of CD8+ T cells in alopecia areata. Treatment indicated: oral pan-JAK inhibitor, 5-10 mg twice daily. Peripheral blood and lesional scalp punch biopsies came from alopecia areata patients. Using a FACSAria, the CD4+ and CD8+ T cells were sorted from the PBMCs. Extraction and reverse transcription of RNA yielded cDNA as the sequencing template. Assay used: immunoSEQ multiplex PCR; TCRdb lists only in-frame clones, some missing. This sample has over 150,000 clones, with about 60% found just once. The ends were cut back, 6 bases at V and 9 bases at J, with 6 bases in the middle. Germline CDR1 reads SNHLY; CDR2 reads FYNNEI. This CDR3 is built from 10 residues. This clone was seen once. The target antigen is unknown. Study-wide results and limits: Association of baseline CD8+ expansion with response is uncertain owing to one nonresponder.

Material: CD8+ T cells sorted from blood, obtained at week 24, from a patient treated with tofacitinib. The source of this sequence is a human donor with alopecia areata. The chain carries TRBV2 and TRBJ2-1, with D hard to call. As DNA, the CDR3 is TGTGCCAGCAGGGGATTTGAGCAGTTCTTC. Protein: CASRGFEQFF.